The 23 T cell receptor beta chains listed next were all sequenced from one sample in a study of vaccination and CD4 T cells after COVID-19. Sample treatment: approximately 9-day PBMC culture with coronavirus spike peptide pools or control peptides (ViraFEST assay). The antigens of these receptors remain unknown. At the Johns Hopkins FTIC core, DNA taken from cultured CD4+ T cells was sequenced by way of the Oncomine TCR Beta short-read assay. TCRdb itself ran the PCR reads through MiXCR, one entry per CDR3 protein. Of more than 9,000 distinct CDR3 sequences in the sample, roughly 62% were seen once. The sample taken for sequencing was CD4+ T cells from blood, cultured in vitro. The source of these receptors is a human donor who had recovered from COVID-19.

This clonotype came up a few times. The V gene is TRBV4-2, the J gene TRBJ2-2; TRBD1 is a possible D gene (6 bases). Germline V CDR1 and CDR2: LGHNA, YNFKEQ. Between the trimmed V and J ends, which lost 3 bases and 0 bases, there was a span of 14 bases. The CDR3 has 17 amino acids. The CDR3 is CASSQDRQDANTGELFF. For the CDR3, the DNA is TGTGCCAGCAGCCAGGACCGACAGGACGCGAACACCGGGGAGCTGTTTTTT.

The CDR3 DNA reads as TGCGCCAGCAGCTTGGATGGGACAGGGGACCGCTACACCTTC. Translation: CASSLDGTGDRYTF. This chain connects TRBV5-1 to TRBJ1-2; 10 bases agree with TRBD1. The CDR3 length is 14 residues. The V segment lost 0 bases and the J segment 9 bases; nucleotides outside the gene matches: 5. Germline V gives CDR1 SGHRS, CDR2 YFSETQ.

The sample holds a few counts of this clonotype. The chain couples TRBV28 to TRBJ1-5, with a weak D call TRBD1 (6 bases). Germline V lookup: CDR1 MDHEN, CDR2 SYDVKM. This CDR3 has 14 residues. V lost 5 bases and J lost 0, with 8 bases in between. Here the CDR3 DNA reads TGTGCCAGCAGTCACAGGGATAGCAATCAGCCCCAGCATTTT. Its translation is CASSHRDSNQPQHF.

CDR3 amino acids: CSAPKDTSGRWVRATDTQYF. In DNA, the CDR3 is TGCAGTGCTCCGAAAGATACTAGCGGGAGGTGGGTACGGGCCACAGATACGCAGTATTTT. The genes are TRBV20-1 and TRBJ2-3, with TRBD2 matching 12 bases. Trimming took 5 bases from V and 2 from J; bases not matched to a gene: 20. Germline V gene sequence: CDR1 DFQATT, CDR2 SNEGSKA (reference sequence). The CDR3 covers 20 residues.

The V and J genes are TRBV10-3 and TRBJ2-2, with 8 bases matching TRBD1. Germline lookup yields CDR1 ENHRY and CDR2 SYGVKD. CDR3 size: 17 residues. J was trimmed by 5 bases and V by 3 bases; bases with no gene match: 11. CDR3 DNA: TGTGCCATCAGTGAATCCCCGGACAGGGCGGGGACCGGGGAGCTGTTTTTT. Translation: CAISESPDRAGTGELFF.

This rearrangement joins TRBV20-1 to TRBJ2-1, with 7 nucleotides matching TRBD2. The ends lost 6 bases at V and 7 bases at J; junction bases unmatched: 12. Germline values: CDR1 DFQATT, CDR2 SNEGSKA (reference sequence). CDR3 size: 14 residues. The chain's CDR3 is CSAPRGSGKNEQFF. CDR3 coding DNA: TGCAGTGCACCTCGGGGGAGCGGGAAGAATGAGCAGTTCTTC.

V and J are TRBV7-2 and TRBJ2-1, with 9 bases aligning to TRBD2. The CDR3 sequence is 15 residues long. V lost 2 bases to trimming and J lost 6 bases; unmatched junction nucleotides: 5. CDR1 and CDR2 (germline): SGHTA, FQGNSA. The CDR3 bases are TGTGCCAGCAGCTTAATGGGACTAGCTAGCAATGAGCAGTTCTTC. Protein product: CASSLMGLASNEQFF. Full variable domain (outside the CDR3, taken from reference TRBV7-2 and TRBJ2-1): GAGVSQSPSNKVTEKGKDVELRCDPISGHTALYWYRQSLGQGLEFLIYFQGNSAPDKSGLPSDRFSAERTGGSVSTLTIQRTQQEDSAVYLCASSLMGLASNEQFFGPGTRLTVL.

V usage is TRBV29-1 and J usage is TRBJ1-1; the match to TRBD1 covers 12 bases. Germline V lookup: CDR1 SQVTM, CDR2 ANQGSEA. The V gene end was trimmed by 3 bases and the J gene end by 10 bases; junction bases not matched to a gene: 6. The length of the CDR3 is 13 residues. The CDR3 is CSVDGTGGRAAFF. DNA of the CDR3: TGCAGCGTTGACGGGACAGGGGGCCGTGCAGCTTTCTTT.

The chain employs TRBV7-3 and TRBJ2-3; D perhaps matches TRBD1 (6 bases). Per germline, CDR1 SGHTA and CDR2 FQGTGA. Between the trimmed V and J ends, which lost 2 bases and 4 bases, there was a span of 13 bases. There are 15 residues in the CDR3. The CDR3, as DNA: TGTGCCAGCAGCTTATGGGGGCTAGCTTCAGATACGCAGTATTTT. It translates to CASSLWGLASDTQYF.

V usage is TRBV7-3 and J usage is TRBJ2-1, with D tentatively TRBD2 (6 bases). CDR1 and CDR2 from the germline V gene are SGHTA and FQGTGA. The CDR3 length is 13 residues. V was cut by 5 bases and J by 7 bases, with 12 bases left in between. CDR3 nucleotides: TGTGCCAGCAGCCGTGGGAGGTGGAATGAGCAGTTCTTC. This encodes CASSRGRWNEQFF.

This clonotype showed up just once. The J gene is TRBJ1-4, the V gene TRBV10-3; D might be TRBD1 (6 bases). Trimming left V 3 bases short and J 5 bases short, with 13 bases between. Germline CDR1 and CDR2: ENHRY and SYGVKD. This CDR3 contains 15 residues. The CDR3 DNA follows: TGTGCCATCAGTGATGGGAGGGGGAAGAATGAAAAACTGTTTTTT. Its protein is CAISDGRGKNEKLFF.

The rearrangement joins TRBV28 to TRBJ1-5; maybe TRBD1 (5 bases). The CDR3 has 15 residues. V dropped 2 bases and J dropped 1 base, with 9 bases sitting between them. Germline loops: CDR1 MDHEN, CDR2 SYDVKM. The CDR3 DNA sequence: TGTGCCAGCAGTTTACACGGGGCGAGCAATCAGCCCCAGCATTTT. Translation gives CASSLHGASNQPQHF.

This rearrangement joins TRBV7-9 to TRBJ2-2, with 8 bases aligning to TRBD1. The V gene end was trimmed by 5 bases and the J gene end by 2 bases; junction bases not matched to a gene: 4. There are 15 residues in the CDR3. CDR1 is SEHNR, CDR2 FQNEAQ, per germline (reference sequence). CDR3 residues: CASSRGQGNTGELFF. The CDR3 bases are TGTGCCAGCAGCCGCGGACAGGGTAACACCGGGGAGCTGTTTTTT.

The rearrangement joins TRBV10-3 to TRBJ2-2, with 7 positions matching TRBD1. Per germline, CDR1 ENHRY and CDR2 SYGVKD. V gave up 6 bases and J gave up 5 bases; unmatched junction bases: 6. CDR3 length: 14 residues. CDR3 region: CAIRPTGRTGELFF. The CDR3 nucleotides are TGTGCCATCAGGCCGACAGGGCGTACCGGGGAGCTGTTTTTT.

This chain joins TRBV11-3 and TRBJ2-5; D is unclear. V was shortened by 1 base and J by 2 bases, with 11 bases between the two germline ends. CDR3 size: 15 residues. Germline V gene data show CDR1 as SGHNT and CDR2 as YENEEA. Here the CDR3 reads CASSLGIEVQETQYF. The CDR3 DNA reads as TGTGCCAGCAGCTTAGGTATAGAAGTACAAGAGACCCAGTACTTC.

This chain uses TRBV28 with TRBJ2-7; 10 bases are shared with TRBD1. This CDR3 comprises 14 residues. The germline gives CDR1 MDHEN, CDR2 SYDVKM. Germline trimming cut 5 bases from V and 6 bases from J; bases unmatched to any gene: 7. The CDR3 DNA sequence: TGTGCCAGCAGTCTCGGACAGGGGGTTGTCGAGCAGTACTTC. Encoded protein: CASSLGQGVVEQYF.

The chain uses TRBV20-1 and TRBJ1-1, with D unclear. V was clipped by 5 bases and J by 5 bases, with 18 bases between them. Germline CDR1 and CDR2: DFQATT and SNEGSKA (reference sequence). The CDR3 totals 14 residues. The DNA for the CDR3 is TGCAGTGCTGGAGGATGGGGTGGGTGGACTGAAGCTTTCTTT. The encoded protein is CSAGGWGGWTEAFF.

The chain joins TRBV6-5 to TRBJ2-7; 7 bases map to TRBD2. The CDR3 extends over 15 amino acids. CDR1 is MNHEY, CDR2 SVGAGI, per germline. Trimming removed 2 bases from V and 1 base from J; junction bases left unmatched: 5. This CDR3 is CASSYGGSRSYEQYF. In DNA form, the CDR3 reads TGTGCCAGCAGTTACGGCGGGAGTAGGTCCTACGAGCAGTACTTC.

This chain uses TRBV7-2 with TRBJ1-5; D gene unclear. CDR1 is SGHTA, CDR2 FQGNSA, per germline. The CDR3 contains 13 residues. Trimming left V 2 bases short and J 11 bases short, with 13 bases between. The DNA of the CDR3 is TGTGCCAGCAGCTTATCGAGGTCGGGGTCCCAGCATTTT. Its translation is CASSLSRSGSQHF. Together with reference TRBV7-2 and TRBJ1-5, the CDR3 gives the full variable domain: GAGVSQSPSNKVTEKGKDVELRCDPISGHTALYWYRQSLGQGLEFLIYFQGNSAPDKSGLPSDRFSAERTGGSVSTLTIQRTQQEDSAVYLCASSLSRSGSQHFGDGTRLSIL.

The chain recombines TRBV19 with TRBJ2-6; no firm D call. The V gene lost 3 bases and the J gene lost 0 bases, with 6 bases spanning the gap. CDR3 length equals 15 residues. The germline gives CDR1 LNHDA, CDR2 SQIVND (reference sequence). The CDR3 DNA follows: TGTGCCAGTAGTATCTACGGCTCTGGGGCCAACGTCCTGACTTTC. Translating gives CASSIYGSGANVLTF.

In its sample, this clonotype is medium-sized. This rearrangement joins TRBV6-1 to TRBJ1-1; the D gene is possibly TRBD1 (6 bases). CDR1 and CDR2 (germline): MNHNS, SASEGT. The CDR3 has 15 residues. The V and J ends lost 3 bases and 6 bases respectively, with 17 bases between them. CDR3 amino acids: CASSDLRTGKAEAFF. In DNA form, the CDR3 reads TGTGCCAGCAGTGACTTAAGAACAGGGAAGGCTGAAGCTTTCTTT.

The chain links TRBV19 to TRBJ2-7, with a possible D match to TRBD2 (6 bases). V dropped 5 bases and J dropped 2 bases, with 13 bases sitting between them. Germline V gene sequence: CDR1 LNHDA, CDR2 SQIVND (reference sequence). This CDR3 contains 14 residues. CDR3 protein: CASSPGVGAYEQYF. The CDR3 nucleotides are TGTGCCAGTAGTCCGGGGGTGGGGGCCTACGAGCAGTACTTC.

The rearrangement joins TRBV2 to TRBJ1-1, with a possible D match to TRBD1 (5 bases). The V end lost 7 bases, the J end lost 4 bases, and 13 bases lay between the germline ends. The germline V gene has CDR1 SNHLY and CDR2 FYNNEI. The CDR3 has 13 residues. The chain's CDR3 is CASILRGTTEAFF. DNA of the CDR3: TGTGCCAGCATCCTCCGGGGGACCACTGAAGCTTTCTTT.